This T cell receptor beta chain originates from a study of CD8 T cells in Susac syndrome. Overall study results and limits: As acknowledged by the study, its TCR sequencing and HLA analysis included a relatively small number of individuals.

As regards this clonotype: What it binds is not known.

Trimming stripped 3 bases from V and 4 bases from J, with 6 bases between. Germline V lookup: CDR1 MGHDK, CDR2 SYGVNS. The CDR3 contains 12 residues. TEMRA cells were FACS-enriched, unlike CD8+ and CD4+ T cells, which were negatively isolated. Random hexamers were used to reverse transcribe an amount of about 0.45 to 1 ug RNA. With immunoSEQ multiplex PCR, TCR beta CDR3 was amplified across 54 Vbeta and 13 Jbeta. Via MiXCR, TCRdb re-called the immunoSEQ multiplex PCR reads, giving one row per CDR3 protein. The table shows 140,000 to 150,000 distinct CDR3 sequences, with approximately 93% occurring only once.

This chain connects TRBV25-1 to TRBJ2-5; D remains unclear. The clonotype comes from a human donor in good health. Sequenced: CD4+ T cells from PBMCs. CDR3 bases: TGTGCCAGCAGTGAGGTCCGAGAGACCCAGTACTTC. Its translation: CASSEVRETQYF. Together with reference TRBV25-1 and TRBJ2-5, the CDR3 gives the full variable domain: EADIYQTPRYLVIGTGKKITLECSQTMGHDKMYWYQQDPGMELHLIHYSYGVNSTEKGDLSSESTVSRIRTEHFPLTLESARPSHTSQYLCASSEVRETQYFGPGTRLLVL.